A selection of T cell receptor beta chains follows, all from one sample in a study of blood T cells in healthy people across ages. A single record per CDR3 protein comes from TCRdb applying MiXCR to the 5' RACE reads. The data contain approximately 1.5 million distinct CDR3 sequences, roughly 32% of them singletons. The sample taken for sequencing was blood. Receptors originate from a woman between 25 and 40 years old in good health. The CDR3 runs from the conserved cysteine through the conserved F or W. Fields, in order: clone size, J gene, D gene, V gene, CDR3 protein, CDR3 DNA. The D gene is left open where the match is weak. Clone sizes are given selectively: once, few, many, or a class where the clone is expanded.

>.|TRBJ2-1|TRBD1|TRBV27
CASSFDREETQFF
TGTGCCAGCAGTTTCGACAGGGAAGAGACCCAGTTCTTC
>many|TRBJ1-5|.|TRBV6-5
CASSSQQNQPQHF
TGTGCCAGCAGCTCACAGCAAAATCAGCCCCAGCATTTT
>few|TRBJ2-7|.|TRBV10-1
CASSETGAHEQYF
TGCGCCAGCAGTGAGACGGGGGCTCACGAGCAGTACTTC
>few|TRBJ2-5|.|TRBV7-2
CASSLPLLVLGQYF
TGTGCCAGCAGCTTACCCTTACTAGTGCTTGGGCAGTACTTC
>.|TRBJ1-2|.|TRBV2
CASSERQGGVGYTF
TGTGCCAGCAGTGAACGGCAGGGAGGGGTAGGCTACACCTTC
>few|TRBJ2-7|TRBD1|TRBV10-3
CAIKGGQEAFYEQYF
TGTGCCATCAAGGGGGGACAGGAGGCCTTCTACGAGCAGTACTTC
>.|TRBJ2-5|TRBD1|TRBV20-1
CSLSTGDKGTQYF
TGCAGTTTATCCACAGGGGACAAGGGGACCCAGTACTTC
>.|TRBJ1-1|.|TRBV9
CASSGPPRDVNTEAFF
TGTGCCAGCAGCGGCCCCCCCCGGGACGTTAACACTGAAGCTTTCTTT
>few|TRBJ2-5|.|TRBV20-1
CSARENRVQETQYF
TGCAGTGCTAGAGAGAACAGGGTACAAGAGACCCAGTACTTC
>.|TRBJ2-2|.|TRBV9
CASSVGSGNTGELFF
TGTGCCAGCAGCGTAGGTAGCGGGAACACCGGGGAGCTGTTTTTT
>many|TRBJ2-3|TRBD1|TRBV7-9
CASSSGQGTDTQYF
TGTGCCAGCAGCTCTGGACAGGGGACAGATACGCAGTATTTT